Below, 21 T cell receptor beta chains from the same sample are listed, as sequenced in a study of low-dose radiotherapy and immunotherapy resistance in tumors. Primers used for first-strand cDNA, a TRAV- and TRBV-specific set, covered both alpha and beta chains. TCR amplification involved about 20 PCR cycles with a constant-region primer and V-primer adapter. TCRdb itself ran the reads through MiXCR, one entry per CDR3 protein. This sample carries under 15,000 distinct CDR3 sequences, roughly 60% of them seen once, and the ten largest clones take less than 8.5%. The receptors stem from a human donor with advanced metastatic prostate, ovarian, gallbladder or colorectal cancer (not recorded which). This table probably holds off-target reads from a library built for another chain.

The chain is built from TRBV29-1 and TRBJ1-4; the match to TRBD1 covers 10 bases. J gave up 7 bases and V 6 bases, and 5 bases lay outside the gene matches. Germline assignment: CDR1 SQVTM and CDR2 ANQGSEA. This CDR3 has 13 amino acids. The CDR3 nucleotides read TGCAGCGTAGCTGACAGGGGGCGTGAAAAACTGTTTTTT. This translates into CSVADRGREKLFF.

The chain uses TRBV3-1 and TRBJ2-7; D gene uncertain. This CDR3 is 13 amino acids long. Germline lookup yields CDR1 LGHDT and CDR2 YNNKEL (reference sequence). Between the trimmed V and J ends, which lost 0 bases and 6 bases, there was a span of 9 bases. The CDR3 region is CASSQDLDLEQYF. CDR3 DNA: TGTGCCAGCAGCCAAGACTTGGACCTCGAGCAGTACTTC.

This clonotype was seen more than once but under ten times. The V call is TRBV7-2, the J call TRBJ2-6; 8 bases are shared with TRBD1. Germline-derived CDR1 and CDR2 are SGHTA and FQGNSA. CDR3 length equals 16 residues. Trimming removed 5 bases from V and 0 bases from J; junction bases left unmatched: 3. DNA for the CDR3: TGTGCCAGCAGCCGCGGACAGGGCTCTGGGGCCAACGTCCTGACTTTC. As protein: CASSRGQGSGANVLTF.

The CDR3 reads CASSPLDQGTQYF. The CDR3 bases are TGTGCCAGCAGCCCTCTAGACCAAGGGACGCAGTATTTT. The V and J genes are TRBV14 and TRBJ2-3; D is ambiguous. Germline V gene sequence: CDR1 SGHDN, CDR2 FVKESK. The CDR3 contains 13 residues. V lost 4 bases, J lost 9 bases, and 14 bases lay in between.

This clonotype was counted between two and nine times. The J gene is TRBJ2-1, the V gene TRBV28, with TRBD2 identical over 7 bases. From germline, CDR1 is MDHEN and CDR2 SYDVKM. The CDR3 runs to 16 residues. J was trimmed by 6 bases and V by 2 bases; bases with no gene match: 10. Here the CDR3 reads CASSLQLAGRANEQFF. The CDR3, as DNA: TGTGCCAGCAGTTTACAGTTGGCAGGGAGGGCCAATGAGCAGTTCTTC. Full variable domain (remainder filled in from reference TRBV28 and TRBJ2-1): DVKVTQSSRYLVKRTGEKVFLECVQDMDHENMFWYRQDPGLGLRLIYFSYDVKMKEKGDIPEGYSVSREKKERFSLILESASTNQTSMYLCASSLQLAGRANEQFFGPGTRLTVL.

The CDR3 nucleotides are TGCAGTGCTAGAGGAGCCCCCCAGTTCTTC. Translated, it gives CSARGAPQFF. The chain links TRBV20-1 to TRBJ2-1; D remains unclear. CDR1 is DFQATT and CDR2 is SNEGSKA in the germline V gene (reference sequence). The V end was cut by 1 base, the J end by 13 bases, with 8 bases between. The CDR3 runs to 10 residues.

This clonotype was observed a handful of times. The CDR3 region has the DNA TGTGCCAGCAGCTTGGGGGCGGGGGGGCGCCTGAACATTCAGTACTTC. Protein: CASSLGAGGRLNIQYF. V gene TRBV5-4 combines with J gene TRBJ2-4, with TRBD2 identical over 9 bases. The V and J ends lost 0 bases and 7 bases, in that order; junction bases with no gene match: 8. CDR3 length: 16 residues. Germline V CDR1 and CDR2: SGHNT, YYREEE (reference sequence).

The chain is built from TRBV11-2 and TRBJ2-1; 7 nucleotides match TRBD1. J was trimmed by 4 bases and V by 1 base; bases with no gene match: 7. The CDR3 has 16 amino acids. Germline assignment: CDR1 SGHAT and CDR2 FQNNGV. CDR3 region: CASSLGWGQKYNEQFF. The DNA for the CDR3 is TGTGCCAGCAGCTTAGGGTGGGGACAGAAGTACAATGAGCAGTTCTTC. Full variable domain (remainder filled in from reference TRBV11-2 and TRBJ2-1): EAGVAQSPRYKIIEKRQSVAFWCNPISGHATLYWYQQILGQGPKLLIQFQNNGVVDDSQLPKDRFSAERLKGVDSTLKIQPAKLEDSAVYLCASSLGWGQKYNEQFFGPGTRLTVL.

This clonotype has a handful of counts. The chain uses TRBV28 and TRBJ2-5; D gene uncertain. V was shortened by 3 bases and J by 5 bases, with 10 bases between the two germline ends. The CDR3 is 13 amino acids. Germline V gene data show CDR1 as MDHEN and CDR2 as SYDVKM. CDR3 sequence reads: CASSFNGGETQYF. The DNA of the CDR3 is TGTGCCAGCAGTTTTAATGGTGGGGAGACCCAGTACTTC.

This rearrangement joins TRBV5-6 to TRBJ1-2, with D possibly matching TRBD1 (6 bases). CDR1 is SGHDT and CDR2 is YYEEEE in the germline V gene. This CDR3 comprises 14 residues. Trimming cost V 4 bases and J 3 bases, with 13 bases left between them. CDR3 sequence (DNA): TGTGCCAGCAGCGGCCTAGGGGGAGACTATGGCTACACCTTC. Encoded protein: CASSGLGGDYGYTF.

This rearrangement joins TRBV19 to TRBJ1-5, with D possibly matching TRBD1 (6 bases). Per germline, CDR1 LNHDA and CDR2 SQIVND (reference sequence). Trimming cost V 6 bases and J 6 bases, with 12 bases left between them. The CDR3 contains 13 residues. The CDR3 here is CASSEQGTQPQHF. CDR3 nucleotide sequence: TGTGCCAGTAGCGAACAGGGCACTCAGCCCCAGCATTTT.

V gene TRBV18 combines with J gene TRBJ2-7, with a weak D call TRBD1 (6 bases). The V end was cut by 1 base, the J end by 4 bases, with 14 bases between. This CDR3 is built from 15 residues. From germline, CDR1 is KGHSH and CDR2 LQKENI. The CDR3 DNA follows: TGTGCCAGCTCACCACAAGAAGGGGGAGAATACGAGCAGTACTTC. It encodes CASSPQEGGEYEQYF.

DNA for the CDR3: TGTGCCAGCAGTACGGGGGGGGGCACAGATACGCAGTATTTT. Translated: CASSTGGGTDTQYF. The chain joins TRBV6-2 or TRBV6-3 to TRBJ2-3; 8 bases line up with TRBD2. Per germline, CDR1 MNHEY and CDR2 SVGEGT. The CDR3 sequence is 14 residues long. The junction had 2 bases not matched to a gene; V was cut back by 5 bases and J by 1 base.

The gene calls are TRBV5-1 and TRBJ2-1, with 11 bases fitting TRBD2. The length of the CDR3 is 15 residues. The V segment lost 5 bases and the J segment 6 bases; nucleotides outside the gene matches: 7. CDR1 SGHRS and CDR2 YFSETQ come from the germline V gene. CDR3 protein: CASRFGTSGTNEQFF. The CDR3 DNA is TGCGCCAGCAGGTTCGGGACTAGCGGAACCAATGAGCAGTTCTTC. The variable domain in full, completed from reference TRBV5-1 and TRBJ2-1, reads KAGVTQTPRYLIKTRGQQVTLSCSPISGHRSVSWYQQTPGQGLQFLFEYFSETQRNKGNFPGRFSGRQFSNSRSEMNVSTLELGDSALYLCASRFGTSGTNEQFFGPGTRLTVL.

CDR3 protein: CAIGTGMSEAFF. The CDR3 DNA follows: TGTGCCATCGGAACGGGGATGTCTGAAGCTTTCTTT. The chain recombines TRBV10-3 with TRBJ1-1; D gene uncertain. V lost 8 bases and J lost 6, with 13 bases in between. This CDR3 comprises 12 residues. In germline, CDR1 is ENHRY, CDR2 SYGVKD.

V gene TRBV12-5 combines with J gene TRBJ2-5, with D possibly TRBD1 on 6 matching bases. Germline CDR1 and CDR2: LGHNT and FRNRAP. V was trimmed by 5 bases and J by 4 bases, leaving 14 bases between them. The CDR3 is 14 residues long. The chain's CDR3 is CASGPGQQGETQYF. CDR3 nucleotide sequence: TGTGCTAGTGGTCCCGGACAGCAAGGAGAGACCCAGTACTTC.

The CDR3 region has the DNA TGTGCCAGCAGTGTCAAGGCGCGGGAGACCCAGTACTTC. Translating gives CASSVKARETQYF. The V gene is TRBV6-5, the J gene TRBJ2-5, with D unresolved. The CDR3 is made up of 13 amino acids. CDR1 and CDR2 from the germline V gene are MNHEY and SVGAGI. Between the trimmed V and J ends, which lost 5 bases and 5 bases, there was a span of 12 bases.

The genes are TRBV24-1 and TRBJ2-6; possibly TRBD1 for D (6 bases). The CDR3 runs 19 residues. Looked up from germline, CDR1 is KGHDR and CDR2 is SFDVKD. Between the trimmed V and J ends, which lost 2 bases and 0 bases, there was a span of 16 bases. Written as DNA, the CDR3 is TGTGCCACCAGTGATTCCACTTCGACAGGAGGCTCTGGGGCCAACGTCCTGACTTTC. Its translation is CATSDSTSTGGSGANVLTF.

The chain is built from TRBV11-2 and TRBJ1-2; 8 bases line up with TRBD1. Germline-derived CDR1 and CDR2 are SGHAT and FQNNGV. After removal of 5 bases from V and 0 bases from J, the junction contained 11 bases not matched to a gene. CDR3 length: 17 amino acids. The CDR3 DNA is TGTGCCAGCAGCCCGGGGACAGGCTGGATTGCTAACTATGGCTACACCTTC. Protein sequence: CASSPGTGWIANYGYTF.

V is TRBV27 and J is TRBJ1-5; 7 bases are shared with TRBD1. The CDR3 is 16 residues long. After removal of 2 bases from V and 2 bases from J, the junction contained 6 bases not matched to a gene. The V gene's germline CDR1 is MNHEY and CDR2 SMNVEV (reference sequence). CDR3 region: CASSLPDRAGNQPQHF. Written as DNA, the CDR3 is TGTGCCAGCAGTTTACCCGACAGGGCCGGCAATCAGCCCCAGCATTTT.

This chain connects TRBV2 to TRBJ2-1, with D uncertain. The V gene lost 6 bases and the J gene lost 2 bases, with 2 bases spanning the gap. This CDR3 has 11 residues. Germline V gives CDR1 SNHLY, CDR2 FYNNEI. Here the CDR3 DNA reads TGTGCCAGCAGAGCCTACAATGAGCAGTTCTTC. Its translation is CASRAYNEQFF.